The rows below give T cell receptor beta chains drawn from one sample of a study of blood T cell repertoires in COVID-19. TCRdb's table, derived via immunoSEQ multiplex PCR, lists solely in-frame clones and lacks some. The table shows about 220,000 clones, with over 75% occurring only once. Material for sequencing was peripheral blood. These TCRs come from a woman between 65 and 79 years old with COVID-19, enrolled during active disease. Both conserved end residues are part of each CDR3. Each record gives: CDR3 DNA, CDR3 protein, J gene, clone size, V gene, D gene. The D gene is left open where the match is weak. Some rows have no size entry. The others give once, few or many, or a class for an expanded clone.

CDR3 DNA: TGCGCCAGCAGCCAAGCACCGGTTCCTAATTCACCCCTCCACTTT
CDR3 protein: CASSQAPVPNSPLHF
J gene: TRBJ1-6
clone size: .
V gene: TRBV4-1
D gene: .

CDR3 DNA: TGTGCCAGTAGTATGCAGTCTAGCAATCAGCCCCAGCATTTT
CDR3 protein: CASSMQSSNQPQHF
J gene: TRBJ1-5
clone size: .
V gene: TRBV19
D gene: .

CDR3 DNA: TGTGCCAGCAGTCCTCTCCCGGGACAGGGAGCCTACGAGCAGTACTTC
CDR3 protein: CASSPLPGQGAYEQYF
J gene: TRBJ2-7
clone size: .
V gene: TRBV27
D gene: TRBD1

CDR3 DNA: TGTGCCAGCAGCGGTAGCGGGGGGCAAGTCGGGGAGCTGTTTTTT
CDR3 protein: CASSGSGGQVGELFF
J gene: TRBJ2-2
clone size: .
V gene: TRBV7-2
D gene: TRBD2

CDR3 DNA: TGTGCCAGCAGCCTCTCAGACAGGTCTGAAGCTTTCTTT
CDR3 protein: CASSLSDRSEAFF
J gene: TRBJ1-1
clone size: .
V gene: TRBV7-9
D gene: .

CDR3 DNA: TGTGCCAGCAGCACCCAGGGTTACAATGAGCAGTTCTTC
CDR3 protein: CASSTQGYNEQFF
J gene: TRBJ2-1
clone size: .
V gene: TRBV11-3
D gene: .

CDR3 DNA: TGTGCCAGCTCACCACTATTACCCAGGGGTGTTGACTACGAGCAGTACTTC
CDR3 protein: CASSPLLPRGVDYEQYF
J gene: TRBJ2-7
clone size: .
V gene: TRBV18
D gene: .

CDR3 DNA: TGTGCCAGCAGCTTGGACAGCACTTACGAGCAGTACTTC
CDR3 protein: CASSLDSTYEQYF
J gene: TRBJ2-7
clone size: .
V gene: TRBV5-5
D gene: .

CDR3 DNA: TGTGCCAGCAGCGTACCTCGGGACAGGAGCTCCTACAATGAGCAGTTCTTC
CDR3 protein: CASSVPRDRSSYNEQFF
J gene: TRBJ2-1
clone size: .
V gene: TRBV9
D gene: TRBD1

CDR3 DNA: TGTGCCAGCAGCCAAGCCTTCCTTGACGGGAATTCACCCCTCCACTTT
CDR3 protein: CASSQAFLDGNSPLHF
J gene: TRBJ1-6
clone size: few
V gene: TRBV4-2
D gene: .

CDR3 DNA: TGCAGTGCTAGTACAGGCGCTGCCGGGCTGAACACTGAAGCTTTCTTT
CDR3 protein: CSASTGAAGLNTEAFF
J gene: TRBJ1-1
clone size: .
V gene: TRBV20-1
D gene: .

CDR3 DNA: TGTGCCAGCAATCCGGGGGGTAATCAGCCCCAGCATTTT
CDR3 protein: CASNPGGNQPQHF
J gene: TRBJ1-5
clone size: .
V gene: TRBV6-5
D gene: .

CDR3 DNA: TGCGCCAGCAGCCCTACCCCTCAAGAGACCCAGTACTTC
CDR3 protein: CASSPTPQETQYF
J gene: TRBJ2-5
clone size: .
V gene: TRBV5-1
D gene: .

CDR3 DNA: TGCGCCAGCAGCCCGGACACCTACAATGAGCAGTTCTTC
CDR3 protein: CASSPDTYNEQFF
J gene: TRBJ2-1
clone size: .
V gene: TRBV4-1
D gene: .

CDR3 DNA: TGTGCCAGCAGCGCGACTAGCGGTGGTTTTCCCTACAATGAGCAGTTCTTC
CDR3 protein: CASSATSGGFPYNEQFF
J gene: TRBJ2-1
clone size: .
V gene: TRBV9
D gene: TRBD2

CDR3 DNA: TGCGCCAGCAGCTTGGGAGCCGGGACAGGGGGGAACACTGAAGCTTTCTTT
CDR3 protein: CASSLGAGTGGNTEAFF
J gene: TRBJ1-1
clone size: few
V gene: TRBV5-1
D gene: TRBD1

CDR3 DNA: TGTGCCAGCAGAACCCAGGGTATTGGAAACACCATATATTTT
CDR3 protein: CASRTQGIGNTIYF
J gene: TRBJ1-3
clone size: .
V gene: TRBV11-3
D gene: .

CDR3 DNA: TGTGCCAGCAGCTGGGGGACAGGGGCTGGAAACACCATATATTTT
CDR3 protein: CASSWGTGAGNTIYF
J gene: TRBJ1-3
clone size: .
V gene: TRBV11-2
D gene: TRBD1

CDR3 DNA: TGTGCCAGCAGTTTGTACTATAATTCACCCCTCCACTTT
CDR3 protein: CASSLYYNSPLHF
J gene: TRBJ1-6
clone size: .
V gene: TRBV12-3/TRBV12-4
D gene: .

CDR3 DNA: TGTGCCAGTAGTGGTAGCGGGGGTTACAATGAGCAGTTCTTC
CDR3 protein: CASSGSGGYNEQFF
J gene: TRBJ2-1
clone size: .
V gene: TRBV19
D gene: TRBD2

CDR3 DNA: TGTGCCAGCAGCTTGTTTAGGACTAGCGGTTCCTACGAGCAGTACTTC
CDR3 protein: CASSLFRTSGSYEQYF
J gene: TRBJ2-7
clone size: .
V gene: TRBV5-4
D gene: TRBD2

CDR3 DNA: TGTGCCAGCAGCCTTGGCACAGATACGCAGTATTTT
CDR3 protein: CASSLGTDTQYF
J gene: TRBJ2-3
clone size: .
V gene: TRBV6-1
D gene: .

CDR3 DNA: TGTGCCAGCAGCGCTCAGCGGGGGGGGTACACAGATACGCAGTATTTT
CDR3 protein: CASSAQRGGYTDTQYF
J gene: TRBJ2-3
clone size: .
V gene: TRBV7-2
D gene: TRBD2

CDR3 DNA: TGTGCCAGTAGTATCCAGGGGAAGGGTACGCAGTATTTT
CDR3 protein: CASSIQGKGTQYF
J gene: TRBJ2-3
clone size: .
V gene: TRBV19
D gene: .

CDR3 DNA: TGTGCCAGCATAACGGGGGGGCTTTACAATGAGCAGTTCTTC
CDR3 protein: CASITGGLYNEQFF
J gene: TRBJ2-1
clone size: .
V gene: TRBV28
D gene: TRBD2

CDR3 DNA: TGTGCCAGCAGCTTTCGACAGCTTCAAGAGACCCAGTACTTC
CDR3 protein: CASSFRQLQETQYF
J gene: TRBJ2-5
clone size: .
V gene: TRBV14
D gene: .

CDR3 DNA: TGTGCCAGCAGCCAGATGACAGGTGACTATGGCTACACCTTC
CDR3 protein: CASSQMTGDYGYTF
J gene: TRBJ1-2
clone size: .
V gene: TRBV3-1/TRBV3-2
D gene: .

CDR3 DNA: TGTGCCAGCAGTCCACACTCAGGGGAATATCAGCCCCAGCATTTT
CDR3 protein: CASSPHSGEYQPQHF
J gene: TRBJ1-5
clone size: once
V gene: TRBV6-2/TRBV6-3
D gene: .

CDR3 DNA: TGTGCCAGCACCCTATCAGGGAACTATGGCTACACCTTC
CDR3 protein: CASTLSGNYGYTF
J gene: TRBJ1-2
clone size: .
V gene: TRBV7-9
D gene: .

CDR3 DNA: TGTGCCATCATGGGGGACACTACTAACTATGGCTACACCTTC
CDR3 protein: CAIMGDTTNYGYTF
J gene: TRBJ1-2
clone size: .
V gene: TRBV10-3
D gene: .

CDR3 DNA: TGTGCCAGCAGCTTAGGCGGGGAGTTCTATGGCTACACCTTC
CDR3 protein: CASSLGGEFYGYTF
J gene: TRBJ1-2
clone size: .
V gene: TRBV7-9
D gene: .

CDR3 DNA: TGTGCCAGCAGCTCCGGAAGCGGGGGACAGTACGAGCAGTACTTC
CDR3 protein: CASSSGSGGQYEQYF
J gene: TRBJ2-7
clone size: .
V gene: TRBV7-2
D gene: .

CDR3 DNA: TGTGCCAGCAGCCTAAGGACAGGGGTCTCCTATAATTCACCCCTCCACTTT
CDR3 protein: CASSLRTGVSYNSPLHF
J gene: TRBJ1-6
clone size: .
V gene: TRBV7-9
D gene: TRBD1

CDR3 DNA: TGTGCCTGGGGGGCGGGGGGAGAGACCCAGTACTTC
CDR3 protein: CAWGAGGETQYF
J gene: TRBJ2-5
clone size: .
V gene: TRBV30
D gene: TRBD2

CDR3 DNA: TGTGCCAGCAGCTTCAGCGGAAATTCACCCCTCCACTTT
CDR3 protein: CASSFSGNSPLHF
J gene: TRBJ1-6
clone size: .
V gene: TRBV7-3
D gene: .

CDR3 DNA: TGTGCCAGCAGTTACTTCGCGGGACAGGGTATAGATACGCAGTATTTT
CDR3 protein: CASSYFAGQGIDTQYF
J gene: TRBJ2-3
clone size: .
V gene: TRBV6-5
D gene: TRBD1

CDR3 DNA: TGTGCCACCAGTGACCTAAACAATGAGCAGTTCTTC
CDR3 protein: CATSDLNNEQFF
J gene: TRBJ2-1
clone size: .
V gene: TRBV24-1
D gene: .